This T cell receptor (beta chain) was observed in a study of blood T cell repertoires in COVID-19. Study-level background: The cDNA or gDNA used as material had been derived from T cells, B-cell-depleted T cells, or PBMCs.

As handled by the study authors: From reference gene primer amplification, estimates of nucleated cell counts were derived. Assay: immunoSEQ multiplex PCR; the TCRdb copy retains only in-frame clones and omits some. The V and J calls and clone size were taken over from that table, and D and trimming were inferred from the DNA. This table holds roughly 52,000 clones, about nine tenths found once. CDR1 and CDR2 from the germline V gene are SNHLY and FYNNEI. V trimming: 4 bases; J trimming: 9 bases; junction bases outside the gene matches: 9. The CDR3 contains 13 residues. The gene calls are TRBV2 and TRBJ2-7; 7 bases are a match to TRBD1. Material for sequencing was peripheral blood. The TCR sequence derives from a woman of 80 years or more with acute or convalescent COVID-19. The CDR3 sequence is CASSGGQAVGQYV. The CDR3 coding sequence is TGTGCCAGCAGTGGCGGACAGGCGGTTGGGCAGTACGTC.